The T cell receptor (beta chain) under discussion was sequenced for a study of blood T cell repertoires in COVID-19. Study-wide background: Acute-phase and convalescent COVID-19 samples originated in the United States, Italy and Spain. PBMCs, B-cell-depleted T cells, or T cells provided the cDNA or gDNA that made up the material.

Study processing details: Reference gene primer amplification gave estimated nucleated cell counts. Assay used: immunoSEQ multiplex PCR; TCRdb lists only in-frame clones, some missing. V, J and clone size are taken as reported in that table, and D and trimming were inferred from the DNA itself. The data show 150,000 to 200,000 clones, with about 85% seen just once and more than 6.5% held by the top ten. Germline assignment: CDR1 MNHEY and CDR2 SVGAGI. CDR3 size: 13 residues. Unmatched junction bases numbered 10, after V lost 8 bases and J lost 9 bases. The sequence derives from an elderly woman in a cohort sampled during active or convalescent COVID-19. The chain recombines TRBV6-5 with TRBJ1-5, with 7 nucleotides matching TRBD1. The source material was peripheral blood. The CDR3 DNA is TGTGCCAGCGGTAACAGGGGAGGAAGGCCCCAGCATTTT. Translating it yields CASGNRGGRPQHF.